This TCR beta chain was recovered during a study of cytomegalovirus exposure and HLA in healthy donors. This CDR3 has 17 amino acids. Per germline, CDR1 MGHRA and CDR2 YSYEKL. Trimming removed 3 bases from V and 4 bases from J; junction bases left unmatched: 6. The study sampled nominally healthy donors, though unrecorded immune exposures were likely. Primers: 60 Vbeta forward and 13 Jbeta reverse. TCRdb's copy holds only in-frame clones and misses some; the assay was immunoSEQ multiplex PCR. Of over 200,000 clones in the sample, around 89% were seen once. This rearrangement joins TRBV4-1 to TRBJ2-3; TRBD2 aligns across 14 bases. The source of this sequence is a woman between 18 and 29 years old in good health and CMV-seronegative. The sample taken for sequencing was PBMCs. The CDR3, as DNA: TGCGCCAGCAGCCACCATAGACTAGCGGGGGGGCCAGATACGCAGTATTTT. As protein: CASSHHRLAGGPDTQYF.